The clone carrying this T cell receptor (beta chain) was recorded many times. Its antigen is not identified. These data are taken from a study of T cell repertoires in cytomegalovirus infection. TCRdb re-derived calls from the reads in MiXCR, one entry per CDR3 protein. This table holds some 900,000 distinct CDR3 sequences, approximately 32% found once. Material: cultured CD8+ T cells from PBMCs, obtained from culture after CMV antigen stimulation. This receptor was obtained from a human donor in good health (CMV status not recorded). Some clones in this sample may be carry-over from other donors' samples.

DNA for the CDR3: TGTGCCAGCAGCCACGGACAGTCGACTGAAGCTTTCTTT. This codes for CASSHGQSTEAFF. The gene calls are TRBV7-6 and TRBJ1-1; a weak D match, TRBD1 (6 bases). The CDR3 is made up of 13 amino acids. From germline, CDR1 is SGHVS and CDR2 FNYEAQ. Trimming removed 5 bases at V and 5 bases at J, with 12 bases between.